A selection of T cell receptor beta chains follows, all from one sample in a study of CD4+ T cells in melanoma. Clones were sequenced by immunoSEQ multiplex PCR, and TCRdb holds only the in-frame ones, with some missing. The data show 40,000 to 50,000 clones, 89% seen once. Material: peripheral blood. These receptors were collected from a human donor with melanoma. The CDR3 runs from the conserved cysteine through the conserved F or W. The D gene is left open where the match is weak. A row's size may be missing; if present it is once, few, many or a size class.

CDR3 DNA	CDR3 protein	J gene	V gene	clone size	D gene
TGTGCCGGAGGGACTAGCGCCACAGATACGCAGTATTTT	CAGGTSATDTQYF	TRBJ2-3	TRBV27	.	TRBD2
TGTGCCAGTAGTATGTTATCGGGACAGGGTGGACAGCCCCAGCATTTT	CASSMLSGQGGQPQHF	TRBJ1-5	TRBV19	.	TRBD1
TGTGCCAGTAGTAAGGGACCTGAAAGGGGCAATCAGCCCCAGCATTTT	CASSKGPERGNQPQHF	TRBJ1-5	TRBV19	.	.
TGTGCCAGCAGCCACTTGGACAGGGGAAACTACGAGCAGTACTTC	CASSHLDRGNYEQYF	TRBJ2-7	TRBV4-2	once	TRBD1
TGCAGCGCGTATGACAGCTACGGCGAGCAGTACTTC	CSAYDSYGEQYF	TRBJ2-7	TRBV29-1	.	.
TGCGCCAGCAGCCCTGAGGGGGGATCCCTCACAGATACGCAGTATTTT	CASSPEGGSLTDTQYF	TRBJ2-3	TRBV5-1	once	.
TGTGCCAGCAGCTTAGGGCAGGGCGCAGCTTTCTTT	CASSLGQGAAFF	TRBJ1-1	TRBV11-3	few	.
TGTGCCAGCAGTGCACGTCCCGGGACCCCGGATTCACCCCTCCACTTT	CASSARPGTPDSPLHF	TRBJ1-6	TRBV6-1	.	.
TGTGCCAGCAGTCCCGGGGGGGATAACTACAATGAGCAGTTCTTC	CASSPGGDNYNEQFF	TRBJ2-1	TRBV5-6	.	TRBD2
TGTGCCAGCTCCCGACGGCCTATGAACACTGAAGCTTTCTTT	CASSRRPMNTEAFF	TRBJ1-1	TRBV18	.	.
TGTGCCAGCAGTGAAGTGGGCGGGTACGAGCAGTACTTC	CASSEVGGYEQYF	TRBJ2-7	TRBV6-1	.	.
TGTGCCAGCAGCTCCAGGGGCCATTATAATTCACCCCTCCACTTT	CASSSRGHYNSPLHF	TRBJ1-6	TRBV7-2	.	.
TGTGCCAGCAGCGTTAGCGGGGGGGATGCAGATACGCAGTATTTT	CASSVSGGDADTQYF	TRBJ2-3	TRBV9	.	TRBD2
TGCGCCAGCAGCCAAGATCATGGGACAGGGGGTGGCTACACCTTC	CASSQDHGTGGGYTF	TRBJ1-2	TRBV4-1	.	TRBD1